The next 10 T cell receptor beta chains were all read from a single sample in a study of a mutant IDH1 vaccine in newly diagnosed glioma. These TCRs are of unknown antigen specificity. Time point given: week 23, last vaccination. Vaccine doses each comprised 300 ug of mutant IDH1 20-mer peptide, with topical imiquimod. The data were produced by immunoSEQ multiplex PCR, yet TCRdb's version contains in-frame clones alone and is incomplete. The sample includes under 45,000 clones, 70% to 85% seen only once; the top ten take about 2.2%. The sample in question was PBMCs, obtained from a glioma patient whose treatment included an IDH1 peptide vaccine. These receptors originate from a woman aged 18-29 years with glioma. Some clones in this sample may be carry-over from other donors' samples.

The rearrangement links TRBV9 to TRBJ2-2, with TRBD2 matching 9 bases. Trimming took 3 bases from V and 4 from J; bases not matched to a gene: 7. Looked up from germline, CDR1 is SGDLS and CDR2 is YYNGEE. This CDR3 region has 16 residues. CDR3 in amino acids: CASSDKRGALTGELFF. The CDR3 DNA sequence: TGTGCCAGCAGCGACAAGCGGGGGGCCCTCACCGGGGAGCTGTTTTTT.

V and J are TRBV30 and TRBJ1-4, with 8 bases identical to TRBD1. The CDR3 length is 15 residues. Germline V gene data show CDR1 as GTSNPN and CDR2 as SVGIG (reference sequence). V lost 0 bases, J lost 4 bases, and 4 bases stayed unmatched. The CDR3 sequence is CAWSVRDRRNEKLFF. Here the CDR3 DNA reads TGTGCCTGGAGTGTCCGGGACAGGCGTAATGAAAAACTGTTTTTT. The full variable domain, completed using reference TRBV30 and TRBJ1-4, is SQTIHQWPATLVQPVGSPLSLECTVEGTSNPNLYWYRQAAGRGLQLLFYSVGIGQISSEVPQNLSASRPQDRQFILSSKKLLLSDSGFYLCAWSVRDRRNEKLFFGSGTQLSVL.

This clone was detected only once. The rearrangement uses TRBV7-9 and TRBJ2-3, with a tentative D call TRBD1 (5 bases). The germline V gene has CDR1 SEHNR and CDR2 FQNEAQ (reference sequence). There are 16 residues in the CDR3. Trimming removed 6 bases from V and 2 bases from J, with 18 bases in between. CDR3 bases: TGTGCCAGCAGTCCAGTAGGGCAGGGCGTCACAGATACGCAGTATTTT. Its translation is CASSPVGQGVTDTQYF. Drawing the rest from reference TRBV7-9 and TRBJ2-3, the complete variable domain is DTGVSQNPRHKITKRGQNVTFRCDPISEHNRLYWYRQTLGQGPEFLTYFQNEAQLEKSRLLSDRFSAERPKGSFSTLEIQRTEQGDSAMYLCASSPVGQGVTDTQYFGPGTRLTVL.

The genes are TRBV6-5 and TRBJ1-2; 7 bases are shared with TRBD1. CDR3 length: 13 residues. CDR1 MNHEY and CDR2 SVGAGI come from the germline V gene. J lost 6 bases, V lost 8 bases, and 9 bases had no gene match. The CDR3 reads CASGPGQDNGYTF. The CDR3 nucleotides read TGTGCCAGCGGGCCCGGACAGGACAATGGCTACACCTTC.

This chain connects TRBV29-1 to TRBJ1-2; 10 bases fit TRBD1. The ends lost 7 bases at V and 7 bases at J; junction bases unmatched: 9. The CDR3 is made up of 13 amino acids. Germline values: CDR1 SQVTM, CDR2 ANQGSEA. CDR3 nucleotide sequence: TGCAGCGCCCCAGACCGGACAGGGGGTGGCTACACCTTC. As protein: CSAPDRTGGGYTF.

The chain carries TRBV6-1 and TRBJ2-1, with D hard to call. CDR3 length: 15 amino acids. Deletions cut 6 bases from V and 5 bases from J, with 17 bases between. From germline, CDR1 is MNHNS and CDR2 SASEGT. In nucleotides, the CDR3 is TGTGCCAGCAGGGGAAGTTACGGAATCCACAATGAGCAGTTCTTC. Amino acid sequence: CASRGSYGIHNEQFF.

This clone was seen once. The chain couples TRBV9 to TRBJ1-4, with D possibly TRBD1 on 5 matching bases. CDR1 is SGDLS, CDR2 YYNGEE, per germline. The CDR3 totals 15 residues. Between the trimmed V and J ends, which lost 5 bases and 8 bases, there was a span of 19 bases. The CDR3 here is CASSSGTVGWEKLFF. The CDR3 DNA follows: TGTGCCAGCAGTTCAGGGACCGTCGGTTGGGAAAAACTGTTTTTT. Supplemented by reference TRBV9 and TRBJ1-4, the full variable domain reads DSGVTQTPKHLITATGQRVTLRCSPRSGDLSVYWYQQSLDQGLQFLIQYYNGEERAKGNILERFSAQQFPDLHSELNLSSLELGDSALYFCASSSGTVGWEKLFFGSGTQLSVL.

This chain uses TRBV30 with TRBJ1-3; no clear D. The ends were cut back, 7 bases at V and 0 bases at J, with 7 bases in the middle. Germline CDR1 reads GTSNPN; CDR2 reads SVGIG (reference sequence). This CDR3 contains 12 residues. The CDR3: CALANSGNTIYF. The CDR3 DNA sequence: TGTGCCTTGGCTAACTCTGGAAACACCATATATTTT.

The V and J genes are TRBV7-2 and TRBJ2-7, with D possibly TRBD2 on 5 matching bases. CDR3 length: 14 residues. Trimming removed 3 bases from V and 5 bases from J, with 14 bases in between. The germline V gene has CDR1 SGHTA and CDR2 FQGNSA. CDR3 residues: CASSFWGSDDEQYF. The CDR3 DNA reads TGTGCCAGCAGCTTCTGGGGTAGCGATGACGAGCAGTACTTC. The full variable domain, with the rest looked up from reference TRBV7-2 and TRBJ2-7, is GAGVSQSPSNKVTEKGKDVELRCDPISGHTALYWYRQSLGQGLEFLIYFQGNSAPDKSGLPSDRFSAERTGGSVSTLTIQRTQQEDSAVYLCASSFWGSDDEQYFGPGTRLTVT.

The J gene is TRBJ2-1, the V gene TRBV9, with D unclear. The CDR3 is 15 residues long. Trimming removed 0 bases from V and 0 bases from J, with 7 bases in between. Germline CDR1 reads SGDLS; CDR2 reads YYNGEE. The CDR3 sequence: CASSVADISYNEQFF. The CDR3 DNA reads TGTGCCAGCAGCGTAGCGGATATCTCCTACAATGAGCAGTTCTTC.